A single sample gave rise to the 3 T cell receptor beta chains below, sequenced in a study of T cell responses to AZD1222 COVID-19 vaccine. Profiled with immunoSEQ multiplex PCR; TCRdb holds only in-frame clones, not every one. The sample includes 80,000 or so clones, roughly four fifths seen only once; the top ten take about 3%. Source: peripheral blood, taken on day 0 of AZD1222 vaccination. The receptors shown here come from an adult in good health.

The CDR3 loop reads CASSLVNGYEQYF. The CDR3 coding sequence is TGTGCCAGCAGCTTGGTTAACGGCTACGAGCAGTACTTC. V gene TRBV5-6 combines with J gene TRBJ2-7, with D hard to call. Germline lookup yields CDR1 SGHDT and CDR2 YYEEEE. The length of the CDR3 is 13 residues. The V end was cut by 0 bases, the J end by 3 bases, with 7 bases between.

CDR3 DNA: TGTGCCAGCAGGCGGAGACAGGCGAACACCGGGGAGCTGTTTTTT. Protein: CASRRRQANTGELFF. The chain is built from TRBV7-9 and TRBJ2-2; D is perhaps TRBD1 (6 bases). With 6 bases removed from V and 0 bases from J, the gap between germline ends came to 11 bases. Germline V gene sequence: CDR1 SEHNR, CDR2 FQNEAQ (reference sequence). The CDR3 is made up of 15 amino acids.

The chain recombines TRBV12-3 or TRBV12-4 with TRBJ1-2, with 9 bases that match TRBD1. The CDR3 is 13 amino acids. V lost 6 bases, J lost 6 bases, and 5 bases stayed unmatched. This CDR3 is CASSGTGGDGYTF. The DNA for the CDR3 is TGTGCCAGCAGCGGTACAGGGGGCGATGGCTACACCTTC.